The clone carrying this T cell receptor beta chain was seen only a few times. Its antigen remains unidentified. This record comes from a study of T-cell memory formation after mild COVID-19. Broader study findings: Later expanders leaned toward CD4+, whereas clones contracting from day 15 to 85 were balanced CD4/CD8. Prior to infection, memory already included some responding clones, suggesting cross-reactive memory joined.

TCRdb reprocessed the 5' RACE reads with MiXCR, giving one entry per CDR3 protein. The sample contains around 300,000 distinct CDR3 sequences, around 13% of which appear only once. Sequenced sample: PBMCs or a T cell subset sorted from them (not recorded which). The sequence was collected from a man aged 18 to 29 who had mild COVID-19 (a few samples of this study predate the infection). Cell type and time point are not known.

The DNA for the CDR3 is TGCGCCAGCAGTAGGATAGGACTAGCGGGGACTACAGATACGCAGTATTTT. This encodes CASSRIGLAGTTDTQYF. V gene TRBV5-1 combines with J gene TRBJ2-3; TRBD2 agrees at 12 bases. This CDR3 is 17 amino acids long. CDR1 SGHRS and CDR2 YFSETQ come from the germline V gene. The junction had 10 bases not matched to a gene; V was cut back by 5 bases and J by 3 bases. Complete variable domain (other parts from reference TRBV5-1 and TRBJ2-3): KAGVTQTPRYLIKTRGQQVTLSCSPISGHRSVSWYQQTPGQGLQFLFEYFSETQRNKGNFPGRFSGRQFSNSRSEMNVSTLELGDSALYLCASSRIGLAGTTDTQYFGPGTRLTVL.